The present T cell receptor beta chain was sequenced within a study of cytomegalovirus exposure and HLA in healthy donors (dated by TCRdb to the late 2010s). Concerning the study at large: An earlier analysis of roughly 500 of the donors reported 276 Gb of sequence data and 95 million to 140 million unique TCR beta sequences obtained from about 180 million T cells. Among roughly 400 genotyped donors of the cohort, an average of approximately 240,000 unique TCR beta nucleotide sequences was sequenced per donor, of which roughly 18% were non-productive. Every repertoire in the discovery cohort had been generated on one and the same sequencing platform. An early release covering about 600 HLA-typed donors comprised approximately 290 gigabases of sequencing data and some 79 million unique TCR sequences. A separate validation cohort of 100 to 150 different subjects was used in addition to the approximately 610-subject first cohort. A later genetic analysis used genome-wide SNP genotypes for about 65% of the 666 donors, treating that subset as a discovery cohort. A later analysis re-analyzed previously published TCR beta repertoires from 600 to 850 donors and added high-resolution HLA genotyping to study TCR occurrence patterns. The study aimed to test whether signatures of past pathogen exposure could be identified by cataloging public T cell receptors. An earlier analysis of several hundred of the donors applied high-throughput TCR beta sequencing to assess whether each TCR beta V gene segment acted as functional or pseudogenic. Roughly 5 DR-DQ haplotypes were handled as single units for association and clustering, since linkage in the cohort was strong. Both class I and class II loci were covered by HLA typing, at four-digit resolution. The study combined high-throughput TCR immunosequencing, statistical association of individual TCRs with disease status, and machine learning to predict cytomegalovirus infection status. Rather than drawing on any new phenotypic data, the later analysis identified candidate immune exposures from TCR beta sequences and the way those sequences occurred across donors. Typing coverage varied by locus: about 620-640 donors for A, B, C, DRB1 and DQB1; more than 500 for DQA1; about 590 for DPA1; approximately 470 for DPB1. Alongside the repertoire data, information on donor age, sex, ethnicity and CMV serostatus was compiled. Among the roughly 410 genotyped donors, approximately 76% belonged to the genetic ancestry cluster associated with self-reported Caucasian donors. Using immunosequencing, the study profiled T cell repertoires from 550 to 750 subjects and related those repertoires to cytomegalovirus serostatus.

Receptor libraries were prepared by the immunoSEQ multiplex PCR assay. For the multiplex PCR, a mixture combining 60 forward primers for TCR Vbeta segments and 13 reverse primers for TCR Jbeta segments was used. The CDR3 region of rearranged TCR beta genes was amplified from genomic DNA with a multiplex PCR assay. On the Illumina HiSeq System, the amplified TCR beta libraries were sequenced as 87-base-pair reads. The original pipeline was this. In a later analysis, tens of millions of unique TCR beta chains were counted across the 500 to 850 repertoires, and some 10 million of these chains were shared by at least two donors. To remove PCR and sequencing errors, raw reads were error-corrected and collapsed into unique sequences using a nearest-neighbor algorithm that merged closely related sequences. CDR3 sequences were aligned to IMGT reference sequences to assign V, D and J gene segments. For a sequence to be retained, a match of at least six nucleotides was required to both a V gene segment and a J gene segment. Rearrangements were classified as productive when the CDR3 lacked stop codons and remained in frame with V and J, and all other rearrangements were classified as non-productive. Following IMGT convention, CDR3 was defined as the stretch from the second conserved V-encoded cysteine up to the conserved J-encoded phenylalanine. Sequences without an unambiguous match to a single V gene segment were excluded from the earlier analysis of approximately 560 of the donors. In an earlier analysis of 587 of the donors, a V segment was called functional when productive rearrangements were above 56.7%, and segregating when the standard deviation between donors exceeded 5%. A statistical classification framework was built to diagnose cytomegalovirus status from the catalog of TCR beta chain sequences. In a later analysis, V and J genes were assigned by comparing TCR nucleotide sequences against IMGT/GENE-DB human TR gene sequences. A later analysis assigned CDR3 sequences and most-parsimonious VDJ recombination scenarios with the TCRdist pipeline. A later analysis defined each TCR beta chain by its CDR3 amino acid sequence plus V-gene family, and excluded reads lacking a unique V-gene family. To address suspected cross-contamination and a sequencing artifact, a later analysis removed over 500 highly shared, low-generation-probability nucleotide sequences. A later analysis calculated a clonal expansion index for each public chain from normalized within-repertoire ranks of inferred template counts. A later analysis computed generation probabilities with a VDJ recombination model fitted to out-of-frame rearrangements, and checked the results against IGoR. In a later analysis, TCR-TCR, TCR-HLA and TCR-CMV co-occurrence was scored with hypergeometric tests, and a repertoire-size bias correction was applied to TCR pairs. In a later analysis, false discovery rates were estimated by permuting HLA or CMV assignments 20 times. In a later analysis, co-occurring TCRs were grouped using DBSCAN, and TCRdist sequence similarity was added for clustering within HLA-allele-positive subsets. Repertoires with fewer than 30,000 or more than 120,000 public chains were left out of co-occurrence clustering, as were about 5 repertoires with anomalous nucleotide sharing. TCRdb holds this immuneACCESS table with in-frame rearrangements only. Some clones are missing; in checked studies, unresolved V genes explain under half, and the rest has no known cause. V and J calls and clone size are copied from that table; D and trimming were computed from the DNA. This sample's clone table shows about 58,000 clones. The ten largest clones take up around 2.1% of the sample.

Results the study describes overall, beyond this receptor: A few of the identified cytomegalovirus-associated TCR beta chains were confirmed in vitro to be specific for cytomegalovirus antigens. CMV serostatus was the only immune exposure information available for the cohort. A later analysis found that HLA-associated TCR beta chains were more clonally expanded and had lower generation probabilities than equally common non-associated chains. Linkage disequilibrium might explain the correlated functional status among segregating V segments, but an unknown experimental factor could not be excluded. The classifier was reported to diagnose cytomegalovirus status with high specificity and sensitivity in both the original and validation cohorts. A later analysis found that most CMV-associated TCR beta chains appeared HLA-restricted, with HLA associations seemingly driven largely by CMV exposure. Because counts were too low, about 15 rarely observed V segments, including chromosome 9 orphons, were left out of the earlier analysis of over 550 of the donors. When HLA alleles, especially DR and DQ, strongly co-occurred, attributing TCR associations to individual alleles was difficult. An association between a missense DCLRE1C variant and V-gene and J-gene trimming of TCR beta chains was found in a later genetic analysis and replicated in an independent cohort. This cohort had only TCR beta chains sequenced, and the lack of alpha or paired-chain data limited which features could be detected. A group of highly shared sequence variants was considered likely to be a technical artifact of the sequencing pipeline. Most TCR sequences were seen in very few donors, while some public TCRs were found in many individuals. The study gave a list of about 170 TCR beta chains associated with cytomegalovirus. Presence/absence analyses assumed roughly uniform sequencing depth across donors, an assumption that may not hold. According to a later genetic analysis, donors in an Asian-associated ancestry cluster had fewer N-insertions in productive TCRs than the roughly 670-donor mean. A later analysis found that TCR association rates varied across HLA loci, with DRB1 alleles showing the most associated TCRs and HLA-C alleles the fewest. In a later analysis, some 17,000 TCR beta sequences were associated with specific HLA alleles at a false discovery rate of 0.05. Because HLA typing was missing for some donors at each locus, association tests included only the typed subset. According to the authors, the approach could potentially be generalized to other disease states and immunological phenotypes. Broadly in line with IMGT annotations, most TCR beta V segments showed up in productive rearrangements about 90% or about 30% of the time in an earlier analysis of approximately 600 of the donors. A later analysis reported that several top co-occurrence clusters appeared linked to parvovirus B19, influenza, CMV and Epstein-Barr virus. The 87-base-pair reads could not distinguish some IMGT-functional V segments, including TRBV6-2 and TRBV6-3, so those segments were excluded. A further reported finding was that TCR beta sequences accurately predicted the HLA-A and HLA-B alleles for most subjects in the first cohort.

The V and J ends are trimmed by 4 bases and 5 bases, leaving 21 bases between them. CDR1 MGHRA and CDR2 YSYEKL are derived from the germline V gene. The CDR3 covers 17 residues, taking in both the cysteine and the phenylalanine. The sequence is cut down to CDR3 DNA, 51 bases in frame from base 1. As concerns this clone: The antigen this receptor binds is unknown.

The cohort was made up of 650 to 700 healthy bone marrow donors. At the time of sampling, all cohort members were nominally healthy, though unrecorded immune exposures were likely present. The donor tested CMV seronegative and was one of the 352 seronegative cohort members. A peripheral blood sample was provided by each donor, and peripheral blood mononuclear cells were used for TCR beta sequencing. Genomic DNA was extracted from the blood cell samples with the Qiagen DNeasy Blood Extraction Kit. Rearrangement joined TRBV4-1 to TRBJ2-1; the D gene is perhaps TRBD2, on 5 matching bases. The source of this sequence is a woman under 30 in good health and CMV-seronegative. The sample consisted of PBMCs. The DNA is as follows: TGCGCCAGCAGCCCCGTCGTCAGGCAGGCGAGGGACAATGAGCAGTTCTTC. Its protein product is CASSPVVRQARDNEQFF.